The 17 T cell receptor beta chains below all came from one sample that was sequenced in a study of blood T cell repertoires in COVID-19. Here immunoSEQ multiplex PCR was the method, and the copy in TCRdb shows in-frame clones only, minus some. The profile shows 350,000 to 450,000 clones, approximately 89% of them singletons. Sequencing input: PBMCs or T cells enriched from blood (not recorded which). Receptors originate from a woman in her 30s who had recovered from COVID-19.

The rearrangement uses TRBV30 and TRBJ2-1, with a weak D call TRBD1 (6 bases). The CDR3 is made up of 13 amino acids. Germline CDR1 is GTSNPN and CDR2 is SVGIG (reference sequence). V was cut by 8 bases and J by 3 bases, with 14 bases left in between. CDR3 DNA sequence: TGTGCCCATTCGGACAGCCTCTACAATGAGCAGTTCTTC. As protein: CAHSDSLYNEQFF.

V usage is TRBV5-1 and J usage is TRBJ1-1, with 7 bases matching TRBD1. Trimming took 4 bases from V and 1 from J; bases not matched to a gene: 4. CDR3 length: 14 amino acids. Germline CDR1 SGHRS, CDR2 YFSETQ. The CDR3 region is CASSQGQKNTEAFF. The DNA for the CDR3 is TGCGCCAGCAGCCAGGGACAGAAGAACACTGAAGCTTTCTTT.

V and J are TRBV3-1 (or the pseudogene TRBV3-2) and TRBJ2-5; 11 bases map to TRBD2. This CDR3 spans 16 amino acids. V lost 3 bases to trimming and J lost 1 base; unmatched junction nucleotides: 4. Germline CDR1 reads LGHDT; CDR2 reads YNNKEL (reference sequence). The CDR3 loop is CASSQTSGAVQETQYF. CDR3 bases: TGTGCCAGCAGCCAGACTAGCGGGGCTGTCCAAGAGACCCAGTACTTC.

This chain links TRBV3-1 (or the pseudogene TRBV3-2) with TRBJ1-2, with D uncertain. Germline V CDR1 and CDR2: LGHDT, YNNKEL (reference sequence). V lost 1 base to trimming and J lost 6 bases, with 6 bases between them. This CDR3 has 12 residues. Written as DNA, the CDR3 is TGTGCCAGCAGCCAAGCCCTCGATGGCTACACCTTC. Translating it yields CASSQALDGYTF.

The rearrangement joins TRBV11-2 to TRBJ1-3; D ambiguous. V shed 2 bases and J shed 3 bases, with 5 bases lying between them. There are 13 residues in the CDR3. Germline CDR1 reads SGHAT; CDR2 reads FQNNGV. The CDR3: CASSLSGGNTIYF. CDR3 nucleotides: TGTGCCAGCAGCTTATCAGGTGGAAACACCATATATTTT.

J is TRBJ2-5 and V is TRBV21-1; TRBD1 was called by the table and not checked on the DNA. TRBV21-1 is listed as a pseudogene. This CDR3 has 15 amino acids. CDR3 loop: CASSKGRQGGETQYF. CDR3 nucleotides: TGTGCCAGCAGCAAAGGGAGACAGGGGGGAGAGACCCAGTACTTC.

This chain uses TRBV2 with TRBJ2-2, with 8 bases lining up with TRBD2. V lost 2 bases to trimming and J lost 3 bases; unmatched junction nucleotides: 11. The CDR3 runs 18 residues. Per the germline V gene, CDR1 is SNHLY and CDR2 is FYNNEI. This CDR3 reads CASSETAGVWSDTGELFF. CDR3 sequence (DNA): TGTGCCAGCAGTGAAACAGCGGGAGTATGGTCCGACACCGGGGAGCTGTTTTTT.

This chain connects TRBV6-5 to TRBJ2-1; possible D gene TRBD2, 6 bases. Germline loops: CDR1 MNHEY, CDR2 SVGAGI. The V gene lost 3 bases and the J gene lost 5 bases, with 14 bases spanning the gap. The CDR3 covers 15 residues. CDR3 amino acids: CASSYKPLANNEQFF. The CDR3, as DNA: TGTGCCAGCAGTTATAAGCCCCTAGCGAACAATGAGCAGTTCTTC.

The V and J genes are TRBV7-9 and TRBJ1-4; D is perhaps TRBD1 (5 bases). The CDR3 has 14 amino acids. Germline lookup yields CDR1 SEHNR and CDR2 FQNEAQ (reference sequence). Trimming took 5 bases from V and 8 from J, leaving 15 bases between them. CDR3 nucleotides: TGTGCCAGCAGCATGTCGGGGGTTTACGAAAAACTGTTTTTT. It yields the protein CASSMSGVYEKLFF.

The V gene is TRBV24-1, the J gene TRBJ2-2; TRBD2 matches 9 bases. This CDR3 region has 18 residues. V gave up 3 bases and J gave up 4 bases; unmatched junction bases: 11. Germline V lookup: CDR1 KGHDR, CDR2 SFDVKD. The CDR3 coding sequence is TGTGCCACCAGTGATGGACCTCTAGCGGGGCGGGGCACCGGGGAGCTGTTTTTT. Amino acids: CATSDGPLAGRGTGELFF.

The chain has TRBV5-1 and TRBJ2-1; no definite D call. CDR1 and CDR2 (germline): SGHRS, YFSETQ. Between the trimmed V and J ends, which lost 0 bases and 5 bases, there was a span of 6 bases. The CDR3 has 13 amino acids. In nucleotides, the CDR3 is TGCGCCAGCAGCTTGGTCGCGAACAATGAGCAGTTCTTC. It specifies CASSLVANNEQFF.

V gene TRBV7-3 combines with J gene TRBJ2-2; the match to TRBD2 covers 8 bases. Germline CDR1 is SGHTA and CDR2 is FQGTGA. The CDR3 has 14 amino acids. After removal of 6 bases from V and 4 bases from J, the junction contained 4 bases not matched to a gene. The CDR3 protein is CASRSGGPTGELFF. CDR3 in DNA: TGTGCCAGCAGAAGCGGGGGCCCCACCGGGGAGCTGTTTTTT. Complete variable domain (other parts from reference TRBV7-3 and TRBJ2-2): GAGVSQTPSNKVTEKGKYVELRCDPISGHTALYWYRQSLGQGPEFLIYFQGTGAADDSGLPNDRFFAVRPEGSVSTLKIQRTERGDSAVYLCASRSGGPTGELFFGEGSRLTVL.

CDR3 loop: CAIREPPTDTQYF. CDR3 coding DNA: TGTGCCATCCGGGAACCCCCCACAGATACGCAGTATTTT. This rearrangement joins TRBV2 to TRBJ2-3, with a possible D match to TRBD2 (5 bases). Germline values: CDR1 SNHLY, CDR2 FYNNEI. This CDR3 is built from 13 residues. Deletions cut 10 bases from V and 2 bases from J, with 13 bases between.

The rearrangement uses TRBV19 and TRBJ1-5, with 9 nucleotides matching TRBD1. Germline loops: CDR1 LNHDA, CDR2 SQIVND (reference sequence). The CDR3 has 16 residues. V was clipped by 5 bases and J by 2 bases; unmatched bases: 7. Here the CDR3 reads CASSARTGVGNQPQHF. For the CDR3, the DNA is TGTGCCAGTAGTGCTCGGACAGGGGTCGGCAATCAGCCCCAGCATTTT.

In DNA form, the CDR3 reads TGTGCCACCAGTGATAGCAGCAATCAGCCCCAGCATTTT. Translated, it gives CATSDSSNQPQHF. The chain employs TRBV24-1 and TRBJ1-5; no clear D gene. Trimming took off 3 bases at V and 1 base at J, with 3 bases between the two ends. Germline V gene sequence: CDR1 KGHDR, CDR2 SFDVKD. This CDR3 has 13 residues.

CDR3: CASSGGTEDTQYF. Here the CDR3 DNA reads TGTGCCAGTAGCGGCGGGACGGAAGATACGCAGTATTTT. The rearrangement uses TRBV6-5 and TRBJ2-3; a weak D match, TRBD2 (6 bases). The CDR3 sequence is 13 residues long. The germline gives CDR1 MNHEY, CDR2 SVGAGI. V was pared by 9 bases and J by 5 bases, with 15 bases between.

V usage is TRBV4-1 and J usage is TRBJ1-6; 8 bases match TRBD1. J was trimmed by 8 bases and V by 0 bases; bases with no gene match: 9. The CDR3 runs 17 residues. Per the germline V gene, CDR1 is MGHRA and CDR2 is YSYEKL. CDR3 amino acids: CASSQDWTGFFDSPLHF. The CDR3 nucleotides are TGCGCCAGCAGCCAAGATTGGACAGGGTTTTTTGATTCACCCCTCCACTTT.